These 29 T cell receptor beta chains were sequenced from one sample in a study of blood T cell repertoires in COVID-19. Produced via immunoSEQ multiplex PCR; TCRdb's table is partial and in-frame only. The table has 99,000 or so clones, around 81% seen once; the top ten hold approximately 38%. Material: peripheral blood. The receptors shown here come from a man of 80 years or more with acute or convalescent COVID-19.

This clone showed up just a few times. V usage is TRBV7-9 and J usage is TRBJ1-2; 10 nucleotides match TRBD1. From germline, CDR1 is SEHNR and CDR2 FQNEAQ (reference sequence). V was pared by 4 bases and J by 7 bases, with 6 bases of the junction left unmatched. The CDR3 runs to 14 residues. In nucleotides, the CDR3 is TGTGCCAGCAGCTCGACAGGGGGCTTGCGTGGCTACACCTTC. It codes for CASSSTGGLRGYTF.

This sequence joins TRBV19 and TRBJ1-3; no clear D gene. The V gene lost 4 bases and the J gene lost 0 bases, with 13 bases spanning the gap. Germline V CDR1 and CDR2: LNHDA, SQIVND (reference sequence). This CDR3 is built from 16 residues. Here the CDR3 reads CASSNLRASSGNTIYF. For the CDR3, the DNA is TGTGCCAGTAGTAACCTTCGTGCGTCCTCTGGAAACACCATATATTTT.

The chain recombines TRBV2 with TRBJ2-7; 8 bases align to TRBD1. In germline, CDR1 is SNHLY, CDR2 FYNNEI. The CDR3 loop spans 15 amino acids. Trimming at V came to 8 bases and at J to 7 bases, leaving 16 bases not matched to a gene. The CDR3 spells CASGGSMGRGLEQYF. The CDR3 DNA is TGTGCCAGCGGCGGCTCGATGGGCAGGGGGCTTGAGCAGTACTTC.

The chain joins TRBV7-3 to TRBJ1-1; D is ambiguous. The CDR3 covers 15 residues. The V end was cut by 5 bases, the J end by 6 bases, with 19 bases between. From germline, CDR1 is SGHTA and CDR2 FQGTGA. The CDR3 region has the DNA TGTGCCAGCAGCCTAATTTCGGTCCGTTCCTCTGAAGCTTTCTTT. This sequence encodes CASSLISVRSSEAFF.

The rearrangement uses TRBV24-1 and TRBJ1-1; D call uncertain. V lost 1 base and J 1 base, leaving 18 bases between the germline ends. CDR1 and CDR2 from the germline V gene are KGHDR and SFDVKD. The CDR3 is 18 residues long. CDR3 nucleotides: TGTGCCACCAGTGATTTAAGGTTCGAGACATATGAGAACACTGAAGCTTTCTTT. Its translation is CATSDLRFETYENTEAFF.

This chain connects TRBV29-1 to TRBJ2-7; possibly TRBD2 for D (6 bases). Germline V CDR1 and CDR2: SQVTM, ANQGSEA. V gave up 4 bases and J gave up 2 bases, with 12 bases separating them. The CDR3 covers 13 residues. CDR3 DNA sequence: TGCAGCGTTGCATTAGGAGGGACCTACGAGCAGTACTTC. Translation: CSVALGGTYEQYF.

The V and J genes are TRBV19 and TRBJ2-3; 9 bases map to TRBD2. J was trimmed by 0 bases and V by 6 bases; bases with no gene match: 7. This CDR3 is built from 16 residues. Germline values: CDR1 LNHDA, CDR2 SQIVND (reference sequence). In nucleotides, the CDR3 is TGTGCCAGTAGCGGGTTTCTAGCGGGAAGCACAGATACGCAGTATTTT. Its protein product is CASSGFLAGSTDTQYF.

V is TRBV3-1 (or the pseudogene TRBV3-2) and J is TRBJ1-4; D gene ambiguous. The CDR3 is 15 residues long. Germline lookup yields CDR1 LGHDT and CDR2 YNNKEL (reference sequence). V lost 1 base, J lost 7 bases, and 13 bases lay in between. In nucleotides, the CDR3 is TGTGCCAGCAGCCAAGGAGAGGTATTTGGTGAAAAACTGTTTTTT. Protein sequence: CASSQGEVFGEKLFF.

The chain employs TRBV6-2 or TRBV6-3 and TRBJ2-7; 10 positions agree with TRBD2. The CDR3 contains 15 residues. The V gene end was trimmed by 2 bases and the J gene end by 0 bases; junction bases not matched to a gene: 1. Germline values: CDR1 MNHEY, CDR2 SVGEGT. The CDR3 DNA is TGTGCCAGCAGTTACCGGACTAGCGGCTCCTACGAGCAGTACTTC. Translated, it gives CASSYRTSGSYEQYF.

This chain connects TRBV29-1 to TRBJ2-1; D perhaps matches TRBD1 (5 bases). The germline CDR1 and CDR2 sequences are SQVTM and ANQGSEA. This CDR3 is 11 amino acids long. V was clipped by 8 bases and J by 6 bases, with 11 bases between them. CDR3 DNA sequence: TGCAGCTTAGGGGTACTCAATGAGCAGTTCTTC. This codes for CSLGVLNEQFF.

This chain uses TRBV5-1 with TRBJ1-6; weak D call: TRBD1 (6 bases). V was cut by 4 bases and J by 5 bases, with 10 bases left in between. The CDR3 has 14 amino acids. CDR1 is SGHRS, CDR2 YFSETQ, per germline. The CDR3 loop reads CASSRGGDNSPLHF. In nucleotides, the CDR3 is TGCGCCAGCAGCCGAGGGGGGGATAATTCACCCCTCCACTTT.

This chain links TRBV28 with TRBJ2-5; 8 bases match TRBD2. The J segment lost 2 bases and the V segment lost 5 bases, leaving 7 bases of the junction unmatched. The V gene's germline CDR1 is MDHEN and CDR2 SYDVKM. CDR3 length: 15 residues. The CDR3 DNA sequence: TGTGCCAGCAGTCCCCGGTTAGCGGGACAAGAGACCCAGTACTTC. It yields the protein CASSPRLAGQETQYF.

The chain combines TRBV18 with TRBJ1-1, with 7 bases identical to TRBD1. Trimming took 3 bases from V and 1 from J; bases not matched to a gene: 5. CDR1 and CDR2 (germline): KGHSH, LQKENI. The CDR3 has 15 residues. Written as DNA, the CDR3 is TGTGCCAGCTCACCCCCAACAGGGGCGAACACTGAAGCTTTCTTT. It encodes CASSPPTGANTEAFF.

The V and J genes are TRBV6-5 and TRBJ1-2; 11 bases are a match to TRBD1. This CDR3 has 16 residues. The J segment lost 4 bases and the V segment lost 2 bases, leaving 6 bases of the junction unmatched. Germline CDR1 and CDR2: MNHEY and SVGAGI. The CDR3 sequence is CASSYVRTGGGYGYTF. Written as DNA, the CDR3 is TGTGCCAGCAGTTACGTCAGGACAGGGGGCGGCTATGGCTACACCTTC.

This sequence joins TRBV7-2 and TRBJ1-5, with 7 nucleotides matching TRBD1. Germline V gene sequence: CDR1 SGHTA, CDR2 FQGNSA. V was pared by 3 bases and J by 1 base, with 3 bases of the junction left unmatched. The CDR3 loop spans 15 amino acids. The CDR3 DNA reads TGTGCCAGCAGCTTGGTGACAGGGAGCAATCAGCCCCAGCATTTT. Its protein is CASSLVTGSNQPQHF.

The chain combines TRBV27 with TRBJ2-2, with a weak D call TRBD2 (6 bases). The CDR3 runs to 15 residues. V shed 6 bases and J shed 5 bases, with 16 bases lying between them. Germline V CDR1 and CDR2: MNHEY, SMNVEV (reference sequence). This chain's CDR3 is CASRNSGARTGELFF. CDR3 nucleotides: TGTGCCAGCAGGAATAGCGGAGCTCGGACCGGGGAGCTGTTTTTT.

The chain is built from TRBV6-1 and TRBJ2-2; D is unclear. The germline gives CDR1 MNHNS, CDR2 SASEGT. The length of the CDR3 is 11 residues. Between the trimmed V and J ends, which lost 2 bases and 7 bases, there was a span of 2 bases. The CDR3 DNA is TGTGCCAGCAGTGAATACGGGGAGCTGTTTTTT. Translated, it gives CASSEYGELFF.

The V gene is TRBV18, the J gene TRBJ2-1, with 9 bases aligning to TRBD1. The CDR3 contains 13 residues. The ends lost 3 bases at V and 8 bases at J; junction bases unmatched: 2. Germline V gives CDR1 KGHSH, CDR2 LQKENI. CDR3 DNA sequence: TGTGCCAGCTCACCGGGACAGGGTGATGAGCAGTTCTTC. As protein: CASSPGQGDEQFF.

V is TRBV6-6 and J is TRBJ1-1, with 10 positions matching TRBD1. Germline V gene data show CDR1 as MNHNY and CDR2 as SVGAGI (reference sequence). V was clipped by 2 bases and J by 5 bases; unmatched bases: 5. The CDR3 consists of 15 residues. The CDR3 region is CASSYPGQGGTEAFF. The DNA of the CDR3 is TGTGCCAGCAGTTACCCCGGACAGGGGGGGACTGAAGCTTTCTTT.

The chain joins TRBV7-3 to TRBJ2-4; maybe TRBD2 (5 bases). Deletions cut 1 base from V and 0 bases from J, with 7 bases between. This CDR3 spans 15 amino acids. CDR1 and CDR2 from the germline V gene are SGHTA and FQGTGA. The CDR3 here is CASSLNGIAKNIQYF. The CDR3 nucleotides read TGTGCCAGCAGCTTAAACGGGATAGCCAAAAACATTCAGTACTTC.

The gene calls are TRBV5-6 and TRBJ1-2, with a tentative D call TRBD1 (6 bases). This CDR3 region has 13 residues. Deletions cut 3 bases from V and 2 bases from J, with 8 bases between. CDR1 is SGHDT, CDR2 YYEEEE, per germline. CDR3: CASSSGQNYGYTF. In DNA form, the CDR3 reads TGTGCCAGCAGCTCAGGACAGAACTATGGCTACACCTTC.

The chain recombines TRBV24-1 with TRBJ2-2, with D uncertain. The CDR3 is 17 residues long. The V end was cut by 5 bases, the J end by 0 bases, with 15 bases between. The germline V gene has CDR1 KGHDR and CDR2 SFDVKD. The CDR3 nucleotides are TGTGCCACCAGTGCGGGTAACGACGCCTCGAACACCGGGGAGCTGTTTTTT. It translates to CATSAGNDASNTGELFF.

This clone was observed once. The chain joins TRBV5-1 to TRBJ2-5; D unclear. The CDR3 extends over 13 amino acids. The germline V gene encodes CDR1 SGHRS and CDR2 YFSETQ. Trimming removed 4 bases at V and 2 bases at J, with 9 bases between. The CDR3 DNA follows: TGCGCCAGCAGCCAAGACGGGCAAGAGACCCAGTACTTC. Protein: CASSQDGQETQYF.

This chain uses TRBV2 with TRBJ2-7; 8 nucleotides line up with TRBD1. This CDR3 spans 15 amino acids. With V trimmed by 2 bases and J by 5 bases, 8 bases remained unmatched. Per the germline V gene, CDR1 is SNHLY and CDR2 is FYNNEI. CDR3 sequence: CASSEMAGGWNEQYF. The CDR3 DNA follows: TGTGCCAGCAGTGAAATGGCAGGGGGCTGGAACGAGCAGTACTTC.

The DNA for the CDR3 is TGTGCCAGCAGCCAGGACAGTAGGTCCACCGGGGAGCTGTTTTTT. It yields the protein CASSQDSRSTGELFF. The chain combines TRBV28 with TRBJ2-2; D is possibly TRBD1 (6 bases). Looked up from germline, CDR1 is MDHEN and CDR2 is SYDVKM. V gave up 6 bases and J gave up 4 bases, with 15 bases separating them. The length of the CDR3 is 15 residues.

The chain recombines TRBV5-4 with TRBJ2-7; tentative D call: TRBD1 (5 bases). The ends were cut back, 4 bases at V and 6 bases at J, with 14 bases in the middle. Germline assignment: CDR1 SGHNT and CDR2 YYREEE (reference sequence). This CDR3 is built from 13 residues. The CDR3 spells CASSQDTFGEQYF. The CDR3 nucleotides are TGTGCCAGCAGCCAGGACACCTTCGGCGAGCAGTACTTC.

This chain's CDR3 is CASSETSGRTGELFF. The CDR3 nucleotides are TGCGCCAGCAGCGAGACTAGCGGGAGGACCGGGGAGCTGTTTTTT. V and J are TRBV5-1 and TRBJ2-2; 13 bases align to TRBD2. The germline CDR1 and CDR2 sequences are SGHRS and YFSETQ. With V trimmed by 4 bases and J by 5 bases, 2 bases remained unmatched. The CDR3 spans 15 residues.

V is TRBV5-1 and J is TRBJ1-5; D gene ambiguous. Trimming took 0 bases from V and 4 from J, leaving 8 bases between them. Germline V gives CDR1 SGHRS, CDR2 YFSETQ. CDR3 length equals 14 residues. Written as DNA, the CDR3 is TGCGCCAGCAGCTTGGGGCACCCGAATCAGCCCCAGCATTTT. Amino acids: CASSLGHPNQPQHF.

The V call is TRBV6-2 or TRBV6-3, the J call TRBJ1-1; 11 bases line up with TRBD1. J was trimmed by 5 bases and V by 5 bases; bases with no gene match: 7. Germline values: CDR1 MNHEY, CDR2 SVGEGT. The CDR3 sequence is 15 residues long. The CDR3 bases are TGTGCCAGCAGTGATGGGACAGGGGGAGAGACTGAAGCTTTCTTT. Protein product: CASSDGTGGETEAFF.